This record concerns one T cell receptor (beta chain) sequence. Its matching antigen is unknown. This sample is part of a study of response to subunit inactivated influenza vaccine. Study-wide results and limits: Authors proposed each seasonal influenza vaccination draws in few new T cells.

The CDR3 spans 14 residues. J gave up 4 bases and V 3 bases, and 7 bases lay outside the gene matches. Per germline, CDR1 SGDLS and CDR2 YYNGEE. TCRdb re-analysed the RT-PCR reads in MiXCR, keeping a single row per CDR3 protein. The sample contains roughly 760,000 distinct CDR3 sequences, less than 25% of which appear only once. This clonotype originated in a man between 45 and 60 years old who received an inactivated influenza vaccine. The sequencing here drew on PBMCs from blood, taken about 5 days after vaccination. The chain employs TRBV9 and TRBJ2-7, with 7 bases identical to TRBD2. Here the CDR3 DNA reads TGTGCCAGCAGCGCCACGACTAGCTCGTACGAGCAGTACTTC. This sequence encodes CASSATTSSYEQYF.